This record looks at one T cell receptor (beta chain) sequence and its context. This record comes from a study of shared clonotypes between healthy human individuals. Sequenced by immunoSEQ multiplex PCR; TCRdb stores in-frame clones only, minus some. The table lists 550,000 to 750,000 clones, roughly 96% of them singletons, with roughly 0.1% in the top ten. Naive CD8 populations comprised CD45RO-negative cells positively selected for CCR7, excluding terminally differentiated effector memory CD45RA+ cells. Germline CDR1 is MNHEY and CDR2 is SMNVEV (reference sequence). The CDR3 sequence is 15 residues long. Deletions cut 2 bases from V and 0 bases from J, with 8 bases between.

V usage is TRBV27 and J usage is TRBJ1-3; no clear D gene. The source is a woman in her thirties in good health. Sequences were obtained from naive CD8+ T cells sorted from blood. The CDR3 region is CASSLGVGSGNTIYF. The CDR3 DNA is TGTGCCAGCAGTTTAGGTGTCGGCTCTGGAAACACCATATATTTT.